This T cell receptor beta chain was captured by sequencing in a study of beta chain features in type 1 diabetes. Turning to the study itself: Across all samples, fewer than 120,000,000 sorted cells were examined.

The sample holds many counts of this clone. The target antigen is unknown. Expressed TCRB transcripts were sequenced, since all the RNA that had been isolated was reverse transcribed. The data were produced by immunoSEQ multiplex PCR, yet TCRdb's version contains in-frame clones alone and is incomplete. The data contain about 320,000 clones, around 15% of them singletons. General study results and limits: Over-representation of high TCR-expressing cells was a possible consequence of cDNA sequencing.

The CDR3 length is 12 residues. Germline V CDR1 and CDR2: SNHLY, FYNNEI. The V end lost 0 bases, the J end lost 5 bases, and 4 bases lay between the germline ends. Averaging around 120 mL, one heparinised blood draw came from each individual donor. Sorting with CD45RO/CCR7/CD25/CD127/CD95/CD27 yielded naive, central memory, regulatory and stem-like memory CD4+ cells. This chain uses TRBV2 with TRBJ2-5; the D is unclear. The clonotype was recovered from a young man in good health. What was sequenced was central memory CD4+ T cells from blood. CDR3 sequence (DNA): TGTGCCAGCAGTGAAGCCTCGGAGACCCAGTACTTC. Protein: CASSEASETQYF.